These T cell receptor beta chains were read from a single sample in a study of cytomegalovirus exposure and HLA in healthy donors. TCRdb's table, derived via immunoSEQ multiplex PCR, lists solely in-frame clones and lacks some. The table includes roughly 92,000 clones, roughly three quarters detected once. The sample comprised PBMCs. The source of these receptors is a woman between 45 and 60 years old in good health and CMV-seropositive. Both conserved end residues are part of each CDR3. D genes are given only for firm matches. Where a row states a size, it is once, few, many or the class of an expanded clone; other rows omit it.

TGTGCCTCAGCGGCCGGGAGGGCCTACAATGAGCAGTTCTTC	CASAAGRAYNEQFF	TRBD2	-	TRBV11-3	TRBJ2-1
TGTGCCAGCACGGAGGCGGGACTCGGCTATGGCTACACCTTC	CASTEAGLGYGYTF	-	once	TRBV5-6	TRBJ1-2
TGTGCCAGCAGTGCGCGCTATGGCTACACCTTC	CASSARYGYTF	-	once	TRBV2	TRBJ1-2
TGTGCCAGCAGCTTAGGGGCGGGGTACGGCTATGGCTACACCTTC	CASSLGAGYGYGYTF	-	-	TRBV7-9	TRBJ1-2
TGTGCCAGCAGTGCCCTTAGCGGGGGGAGCTCCTACAATGAGCAGTTCTTC	CASSALSGGSSYNEQFF	TRBD2	few	TRBV2	TRBJ2-1
TGTGCCAGTAGCCGGGACAGGGGAACTGGAAACACCATATATTTT	CASSRDRGTGNTIYF	TRBD1	-	TRBV19	TRBJ1-3
TGTGCCAGCAGTGACGGGGGGAGCCCCACAGATACGCAGTATTTT	CASSDGGSPTDTQYF	TRBD2	-	TRBV6-1	TRBJ2-3
TGCAGCGTCCATGGGACATCGGGCGCATTTAACACTGAAGCTTTCTTT	CSVHGTSGAFNTEAFF	-	-	TRBV29-1	TRBJ1-1
TGTGCCAGCAGGGCGGACGGGGGGGACTATGGCTACACCTTC	CASRADGGDYGYTF	-	-	TRBV6-5	TRBJ1-2
TGTGCCAGCAGCTTTAATACAGGCACCGGGGAGCTGTTTTTT	CASSFNTGTGELFF	-	-	TRBV11-3	TRBJ2-2
TGTGCCAGCAGTGAAGTGGGACAAGAGCAGTTCTTC	CASSEVGQEQFF	-	few	TRBV2	TRBJ2-1
TGCGCCAGCAGCCAAGAAAAGGTACAGGGTCGCCATGAGCAGTTCTTC	CASSQEKVQGRHEQFF	-	-	TRBV4-1	TRBJ2-1
TGTGCCAGCAGCCAGGGAAGCAGGGGGGAGACCCAGTACTTC	CASSQGSRGETQYF	TRBD1	-	TRBV7-3	TRBJ2-5
TGTGCCAGCATACTCAGGGCTATTTACACTGAAGCTTTCTTT	CASILRAIYTEAFF	-	-	TRBV6-5	TRBJ1-1
TGTGCCAGCAGACAGGGATGGGAAAACATTCAGTACTTC	CASRQGWENIQYF	-	few	TRBV11-2	TRBJ2-4
TGCGCCAGCAGCCAAGGGCTAGGGGGTTACGAGCAGTACTTC	CASSQGLGGYEQYF	-	once	TRBV4-1	TRBJ2-7
TGTGCTAGTGGTTTGGTGCCCGGAGAAGAGACCCAGTACTTC	CASGLVPGEETQYF	-	-	TRBV12-5	TRBJ2-5
TGCGCCAGCAGCGCACGGGACATCTTTTCACCCCTCCACTTT	CASSARDIFSPLHF	-	-	TRBV5-1	TRBJ1-6
TGCAGCGCGGGACACTCAGCGAACACCGGGGAGCTGTTTTTT	CSAGHSANTGELFF	-	-	TRBV29-1	TRBJ2-2
TGCGCCAGCAGCCAATACGCGGGAACAACTAATGAAAAACTGTTTTTT	CASSQYAGTTNEKLFF	-	few	TRBV4-1	TRBJ1-4
TGTGCCATCAGTAAGGACAGGTACGGTGGCTACACCTTC	CAISKDRYGGYTF	TRBD1	-	TRBV10-3	TRBJ1-2
TGTGCCAGCAGCCCCATTAGGGGGAGCGAGCAGTACTTC	CASSPIRGSEQYF	-	once	TRBV7-8	TRBJ2-7
TGTGCCAGCAGCCCCAAGGCAGGGGTAGGTGAAAAACTGTTTTTT	CASSPKAGVGEKLFF	-	-	TRBV9	TRBJ1-4
TGCGCCAGCAGTGATGGCACAGGGTGGACCGGGGAGCTGTTTTTT	CASSDGTGWTGELFF	-	-	TRBV10-1	TRBJ2-2
TGTGCCTGGACTGGCAGGGGAGCACCTAATGAAAAACTGTTTTTT	CAWTGRGAPNEKLFF	-	few	TRBV30	TRBJ1-4
TGTGCCAGCAGCTTGGAGAGACACTCTAATTCACCCCTCCACTTT	CASSLERHSNSPLHF	-	-	TRBV5-4	TRBJ1-6
TGTGCTAGCAGCCCCGGAAGGGGTCAGCCCCAGCATTTT	CASSPGRGQPQHF	-	-	TRBV7-7	TRBJ1-5
TGTGCCTGGGGGACTTACGCAGATACGCAGTATTTT	CAWGTYADTQYF	-	-	TRBV30	TRBJ2-3
TGTGCCAGCAGTCCACAGGGGTTTGGGAAACAAGAGACCCAGTACTTC	CASSPQGFGKQETQYF	TRBD1	-	TRBV6-6	TRBJ2-5
TGTGCCAGCAGGGGGGGGGTGGGCACAGATACGCAGTATTTT	CASRGGVGTDTQYF	TRBD2	-	TRBV6-1	TRBJ2-3
TGCGCCAGCAGCTGGACGGGAGGGCCCGACAATGAGCAGTTCTTC	CASSWTGGPDNEQFF	TRBD2	-	TRBV5-1	TRBJ2-1
TGTGCCATCAGTGCGGGAGTTGGCACAGATACGCAGTATTTT	CAISAGVGTDTQYF	-	few	TRBV10-3	TRBJ2-3
TGCGCCAGCACCGCCGAAGCTCTAAGGACTAGTACCTACAATGAGCAGTTCTTC	CASTAEALRTSTYNEQFF	TRBD2	-	TRBV5-1	TRBJ2-1
TGTGCCAGCTCACCGGGGACAGTTAATGAAAAACTGTTTTTT	CASSPGTVNEKLFF	TRBD1	-	TRBV18	TRBJ1-4